This T cell receptor beta chain was sequenced in a study of OX40 agonist ivuxolimab in advanced cancers. Overall study: People in dose escalation had one of these cancers: hepatocellular carcinoma, melanoma, renal cell or head and neck cancer. It was permissible to have had prior anti-PD-1, anti-PD-L1 or anti-CTLA-4 therapy, and approximately 40% had some.

V gave up 3 bases and J gave up 4 bases; unmatched junction bases: 2. Germline V gene lookup returns CDR1 WSHSY and CDR2 SAAADI. This CDR3 is built from 13 residues. Sequenced by immunoSEQ multiplex PCR; TCRdb stores in-frame clones only, minus some. Among tens of thousands of clones listed, 75% to 90% were seen once. The specimen was CD4+ or CD8+ T cells sorted from blood, collected in a trial of the OX40 agonist ivuxolimab. The sequence derives from an adult with an advanced solid tumor such as melanoma, head and neck, liver or kidney cancer. The chain links TRBV10-2 to TRBJ1-1; 7 nucleotides agree with TRBD1. The CDR3 loop is CASSEGTATEAFF. For the CDR3, the DNA is TGCGCCAGCAGTGAAGGGACAGCCACTGAAGCTTTCTTT.